This T cell receptor beta chain was identified in a study of T cell responses to AZD1222 COVID-19 vaccine. Points from the study as a whole: The donors showed a predominance of white British ancestry and of females, with possible underestimation of clonal diversity. Spike-specific TCRs gained breadth and depth after people received two AZD1222 doses.

The repertoire was sequenced with immunoSEQ multiplex PCR; TCRdb's copy has only in-frame clones and lacks some. This sample has some 110,000 clones; 89% occur once, and the top ten carry approximately 4.5%. Of note for this clone: Its antigen is unidentified.

CDR1 MDHEN and CDR2 SYDVKM come from the germline V gene. This CDR3 is 18 amino acids long. Deletions cut 5 bases from V and 3 bases from J, with 25 bases between. The sequencing used peripheral blood, collected on day 0 of AZD1222 vaccination. This TCR was recovered from an adult in good health. This chain connects TRBV28 to TRBJ1-1, with D unclear. The CDR3 spells CASSPTITWTKPDTEAFF. DNA of the CDR3: TGTGCCAGCAGTCCCACCATCACATGGACGAAGCCGGACACTGAAGCTTTCTTT.